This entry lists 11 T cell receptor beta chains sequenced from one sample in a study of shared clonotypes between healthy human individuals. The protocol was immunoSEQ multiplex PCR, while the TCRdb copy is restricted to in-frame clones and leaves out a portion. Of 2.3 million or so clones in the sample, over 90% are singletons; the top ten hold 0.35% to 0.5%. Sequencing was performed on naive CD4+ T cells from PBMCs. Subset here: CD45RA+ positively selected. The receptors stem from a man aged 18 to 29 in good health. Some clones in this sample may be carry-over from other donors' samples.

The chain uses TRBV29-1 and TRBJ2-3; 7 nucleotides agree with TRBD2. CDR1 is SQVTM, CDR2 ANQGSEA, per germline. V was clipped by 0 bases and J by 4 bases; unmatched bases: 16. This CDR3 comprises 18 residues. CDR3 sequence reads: CSVEDPLGRGAGADTQYF. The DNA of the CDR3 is TGCAGCGTTGAAGACCCATTGGGAAGGGGCGCGGGGGCAGATACGCAGTATTTT.

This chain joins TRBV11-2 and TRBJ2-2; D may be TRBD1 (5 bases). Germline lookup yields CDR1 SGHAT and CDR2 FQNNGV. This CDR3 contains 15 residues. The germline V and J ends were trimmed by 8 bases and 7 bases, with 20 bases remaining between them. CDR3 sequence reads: CASVKGARAHGELFF. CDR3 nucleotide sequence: TGTGCCAGCGTAAAAGGGGCCAGGGCTCACGGGGAGCTGTTTTTT.

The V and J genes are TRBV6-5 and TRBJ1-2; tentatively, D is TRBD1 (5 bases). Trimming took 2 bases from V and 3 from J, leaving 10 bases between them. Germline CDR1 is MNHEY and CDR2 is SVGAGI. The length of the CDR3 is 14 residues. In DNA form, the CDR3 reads TGTGCCAGCAGTTACCGGAAGACAGACTATGGCTACACCTTC. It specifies CASSYRKTDYGYTF.

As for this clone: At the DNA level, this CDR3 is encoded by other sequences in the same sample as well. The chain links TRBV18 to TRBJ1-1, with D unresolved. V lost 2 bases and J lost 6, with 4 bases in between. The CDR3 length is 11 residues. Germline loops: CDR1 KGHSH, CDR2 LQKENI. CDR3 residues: CASSPGAEAFF. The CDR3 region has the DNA TGTGCCAGCTCACCAGGGGCTGAAGCTTTCTTT. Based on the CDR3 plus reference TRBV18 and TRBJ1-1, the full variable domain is NAGVMQNPRHLVRRRGQEARLRCSPMKGHSHVYWYRQLPEEGLKFMVYLQKENIIDESGMPKERFSAEFPKEGPSILRIQQVVRGDSAAYFCASSPGAEAFFGQGTRLTVV.

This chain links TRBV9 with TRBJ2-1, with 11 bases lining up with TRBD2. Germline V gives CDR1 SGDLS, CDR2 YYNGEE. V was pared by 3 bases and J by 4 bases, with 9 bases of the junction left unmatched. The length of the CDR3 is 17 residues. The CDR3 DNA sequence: TGTGCCAGCAGCGCGGAAGCGGGACTAGCGGTATACAATGAGCAGTTCTTC. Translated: CASSAEAGLAVYNEQFF.

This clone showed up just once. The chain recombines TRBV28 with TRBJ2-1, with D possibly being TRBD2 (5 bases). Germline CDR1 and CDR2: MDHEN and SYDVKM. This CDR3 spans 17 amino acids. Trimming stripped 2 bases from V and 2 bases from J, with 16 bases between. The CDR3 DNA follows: TGTGCCAGCAGTTTAGTCCCTAGCACACCACCCTACAATGAGCAGTTCTTC. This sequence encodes CASSLVPSTPPYNEQFF.

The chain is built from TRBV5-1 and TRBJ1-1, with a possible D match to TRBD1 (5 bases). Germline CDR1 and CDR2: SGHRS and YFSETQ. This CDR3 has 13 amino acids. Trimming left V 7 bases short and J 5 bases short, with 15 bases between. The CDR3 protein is CASRAGAPTEAFF. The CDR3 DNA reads TGCGCCAGCCGAGCCGGGGCCCCTACTGAAGCTTTCTTT.

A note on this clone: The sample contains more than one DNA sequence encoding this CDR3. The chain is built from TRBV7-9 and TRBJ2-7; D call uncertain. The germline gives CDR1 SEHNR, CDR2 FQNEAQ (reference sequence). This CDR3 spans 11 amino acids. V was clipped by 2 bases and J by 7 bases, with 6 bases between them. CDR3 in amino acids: CASSLIGEQYF. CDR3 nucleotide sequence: TGTGCCAGCAGCTTAATCGGAGAGCAGTACTTC.

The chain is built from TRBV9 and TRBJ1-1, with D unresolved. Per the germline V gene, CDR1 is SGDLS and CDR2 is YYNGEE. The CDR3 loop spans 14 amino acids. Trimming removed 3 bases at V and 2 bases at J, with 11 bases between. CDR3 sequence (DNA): TGTGCCAGCAGCGCTCTGAGCAGTAACACTGAAGCTTTCTTT. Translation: CASSALSSNTEAFF.

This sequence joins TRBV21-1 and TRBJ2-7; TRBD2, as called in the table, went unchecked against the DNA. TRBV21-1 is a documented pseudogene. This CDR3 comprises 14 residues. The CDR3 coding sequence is TGTGCCAGCAGCGACCGGGGGAGCTCCTACGAGCAGTACTTC. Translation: CASSDRGSSYEQYF.

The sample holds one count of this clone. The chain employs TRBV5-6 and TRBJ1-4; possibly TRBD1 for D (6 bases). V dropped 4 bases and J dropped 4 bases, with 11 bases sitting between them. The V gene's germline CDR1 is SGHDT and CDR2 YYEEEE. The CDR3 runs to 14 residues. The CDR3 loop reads CASSVRGLNEKLFF. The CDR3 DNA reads TGTGCCAGCAGCGTGCGGGGGCTTAATGAAAAACTGTTTTTT.